Listed below are T cell receptor beta chains from one sample, sequenced in a study of technical replicates of blood from a few donors. Generated by immunoSEQ multiplex PCR, the TCRdb table keeps only in-frame clones and is missing some. Here the sample spans roughly 71,000 clones, roughly 92% being singletons. The sequenced material came from T cells isolated from PBMCs. Receptor source: a human donor in good health. Each CDR3 is given with its conserved first and last residue. The D gene is left open where the match is weak.

V gene	D gene	J gene	CDR3 protein	CDR3 DNA
TRBV5-1	.	TRBJ1-3	CASSLDNSGNTIYF	TGCGCCAGCAGCTTGGACAACTCTGGAAACACCATATATTTT
TRBV6-5	TRBD1	TRBJ1-1	CASSGTGGGTEAFF	TGTGCCAGCAGTGGGACAGGGGGCGGCACTGAAGCTTTCTTT
TRBV11-2	.	TRBJ2-2	CASSFIRGKTGELFF	TGTGCCAGCAGCTTTATAAGGGGGAAAACCGGGGAGCTGTTTTTT
TRBV19	.	TRBJ1-4	CASSIAVGEKLFF	TGTGCCAGTAGTATAGCAGTTGGTGAAAAACTGTTTTTT
TRBV6-5	.	TRBJ2-2	CASSYSSGFGELFF	TGTGCCAGCAGTTACTCGAGCGGGTTCGGGGAGCTGTTTTTT
TRBV7-3	TRBD1	TRBJ2-7	CASSLMGTGGHEQYF	TGTGCCAGCAGCTTAATGGGGACAGGGGGACACGAGCAGTACTTC
TRBV2	TRBD2	TRBJ2-7	CASSRLAYSYEQYF	TGTGCCAGCAGCAGACTAGCGTACTCCTACGAGCAGTACTTC
TRBV25-1	.	TRBJ2-3	CASSGRLRDTQYF	TGTGCCAGCAGTGGGCGGTTGCGGGATACGCAGTATTTT
TRBV27	TRBD1	TRBJ2-7	CASSYHRGTGVPYEQYF	TGTGCCAGCAGTTACCACCGGGGGACAGGGGTTCCCTACGAGCAGTACTTC
TRBV7-3	TRBD2	TRBJ2-2	CASSWREGGELFF	TGTGCCAGCAGCTGGCGGGAGGGGGGGGAGCTGTTTTTT
TRBV5-6	TRBD1	TRBJ2-7	CASSSGTDVSEQYF	TGTGCCAGCAGCTCCGGGACAGACGTCTCCGAGCAGTACTTC
TRBV2	.	TRBJ2-1	CASSQPSSERFYNEQFF	TGTGCCAGCAGCCAACCTTCTAGCGAGAGATTCTACAATGAGCAGTTCTTC
TRBV9	TRBD1	TRBJ1-1	CASSSTGAEAFF	TGTGCCAGCAGCTCCACAGGGGCTGAAGCTTTCTTT
TRBV29-1	TRBD1	TRBJ1-2	CSVGTGGYYGYTF	TGCAGCGTTGGAACAGGGGGCTACTATGGCTACACCTTC
TRBV11-3	TRBD2	TRBJ2-7	CASSPGLAGLSYEQYF	TGTGCCAGCAGCCCGGGACTAGCGGGCCTCTCCTACGAGCAGTACTTC
TRBV27	.	TRBJ1-1	CASSLAAGGITEAFF	TGTGCCAGCAGTTTAGCTGCCGGGGGGATAACTGAAGCTTTCTTT
TRBV29-1	.	TRBJ2-3	CSVEGQGYTDTQYF	TGCAGCGTTGAGGGGCAGGGGTACACAGATACGCAGTATTTT